The clone carrying this T cell receptor (beta chain) turned up a few times. The antigen is unknown. Gene names are the mouse ones. This entry comes from a study of CD8+ T cells in alopecia areata. Cells that came from pooled cutaneous lymph nodes were sorted using CD4, CD8alpha, NKG2D, NKG2ACE and other markers. Study-wide findings and caveats: TCR sharing across patients was less clear than in mice, possibly HLA-related.

Following extraction, RNA underwent reverse transcription to cDNA, which served as the sequencing template. Data came from immunoSEQ multiplex PCR; TCRdb stores just in-frame clones and leaves some out. In total the sample includes 290,000 or so clones, none of them seen once. This clonotype was obtained from a C3H/HeJ mouse with alopecia areata. Mouse MHC haplotype: H2-k. Material: CD4+ T cells sorted from a lymph node.

The CDR3 bases that were read are TGCACCTGCAGCGGACCAGGGAACTCC. It specifies CTCSGPGNS. The entire CDR3 protein reads CTCSGPGNSDYTF. The V and J genes are TRBV1 and TRBJ1-2; D might be TRBD1 (5 bases). The sequence runs out 4 residues before the end of the CDR3; the remainder is reconstructed from the germline J gene. The CDR3 consists of 13 residues. V shed 6 bases and J shed 2 bases, with 10 bases lying between them. CDR1 is NSQYPW and CDR2 is LRSPGD in the germline V gene (reference sequence).